Included here is one TCR beta chain sequence, with context. The target of this receptor is not known. Base qualities are not provided; no much larger clone lies one nucleotide away. The data are from a study of cytomegalovirus exposure and HLA in healthy donors (dated by TCRdb to about 2017). In terms of the full investigation: An earlier analysis of approximately 640 of the donors reported 250 to 350 Gb of sequence data and 117 million unique TCR beta sequences from around 200 million T cells. Donor age, sex, ethnicity and CMV serostatus were compiled alongside the repertoire data. Of the 300 to 500 genotyped donors, less than 90% were placed in the genetic ancestry cluster associated with self-reported Caucasian donors. Four to six DR-DQ haplotypes were handled as single units for association and clustering because linkage in the cohort was strong. The study aimed to test whether signatures of past pathogen exposure could be identified by cataloging public T cell receptors. An earlier analysis of fewer than 700 of the donors applied high-throughput TCR beta sequencing to assess whether each TCR beta V gene segment acted as functional or pseudogenic. About 280 gigabases of sequencing data and 75 million to 85 million unique TCR sequences made up an early release that covered 500 to 700 HLA-typed donors. Typing coverage varied by locus: roughly 620-640 donors for A, B, C, DRB1 and DQB1; some 520 for DQA1; some 610 for DPA1; some 470 for DPB1. Genome-wide SNP genotypes for about 65% of the 666 donors were used in a later genetic analysis, which treated that subset as a discovery cohort. In the later analysis, no new phenotypic data were used to find candidate immune exposures; instead, reliance was placed on TCR beta sequences and their occurrence across donors. Among some 400 genotyped donors of the cohort, an average of about 240,000 unique TCR beta nucleotide sequences were sequenced per donor, roughly 18% of them non-productive. In addition to the first cohort of 650 to 750 subjects, a separate validation cohort of 100 to 150 different subjects was used. All discovery cohort repertoires had been generated using a single sequencing platform. HLA typing included class I and class II loci at four-digit resolution. To predict cytomegalovirus infection status, the study combined high-throughput TCR immunosequencing, statistical association of individual TCRs with disease status, and machine learning. Using immunosequencing, the study profiled T cell repertoires from about 620 subjects and related those repertoires to cytomegalovirus serostatus. A later analysis re-examined previously published TCR beta repertoires from more than 650 donors and added high-resolution HLA genotyping to investigate patterns of TCR occurrence.

Germline trimming: 8 bases from V, 7 bases from J; junction bases outside gene matches: 13. The CDR3 numbers 14 residues from cysteine through phenylalanine. The read is trimmed to its CDR3 DNA, 42 bases read in frame from base 1. The germline V gene encodes CDR1 MDHEN and CDR2 SYDVKM. Points the paper makes about the study in general: According to a later genetic analysis, donors in an Asian-associated ancestry cluster had fewer N-insertions in productive TCRs than the roughly 660-donor mean. This cohort had only TCR beta chains sequenced, and the lack of alpha or paired-chain data limited which features could be detected. Some IMGT-functional V segments, including TRBV6-2 and TRBV6-3, could not be distinguished by the 87-base-pair reads and were therefore excluded. In a later analysis, TCR association rates were found to vary across HLA loci, with the most associated TCRs seen for DRB1 alleles and the fewest for HLA-C alleles. A further reported finding was that TCR beta sequences accurately predicted the HLA-A and HLA-B alleles for most subjects in the first cohort. Three of the identified cytomegalovirus-associated TCR beta chains were confirmed in vitro to be specific for cytomegalovirus antigens. Assigning TCR associations to individual alleles was difficult when HLA alleles, especially DR and DQ, strongly co-occurred. According to the authors, the approach could potentially be generalized to other disease states and immunological phenotypes. Most TCR sequences were observed very rarely across donors, whereas some public TCRs were present in many individuals. The classifier was reported to diagnose cytomegalovirus status with high specificity and sensitivity in both the original cohort and the validation cohort. For the cohort, immune exposure information was limited to CMV serostatus. A later analysis reported that several top co-occurrence clusters appeared linked to parvovirus B19, influenza, CMV and Epstein-Barr virus. An association between a missense DCLRE1C variant and V-gene and J-gene trimming of TCR beta chains was found in a later genetic analysis and replicated in an independent cohort. A later analysis associated about 16,000 TCR beta sequences with specific HLA alleles at a false discovery rate of 0.05. Broadly in line with IMGT annotations, most TCR beta V segments showed up in productive rearrangements about 87% or about 30% of the time in an earlier analysis of 450 to 750 of the donors. The presence/absence analyses assumed that sequencing depth was roughly uniform across donors, and that assumption may not be true. Linkage disequilibrium might explain the correlated functional status among segregating V segments, but an unknown experimental factor could not be excluded. In a later analysis, HLA-associated TCR beta chains were found to be more clonally expanded and to have lower generation probabilities than equally common non-associated chains. Because counts were too low, about 18 rarely observed V segments, including chromosome 9 orphons, were excluded from the earlier analysis of 587 of the donors. A group of highly shared sequence variants was considered likely to be a technical artifact of the sequencing pipeline. The study gave a list of about 150 TCR beta chains associated with cytomegalovirus. According to a later analysis, most CMV-associated TCR beta chains appeared to be HLA-restricted, and the HLA associations seemed to be driven largely by CMV exposure. Because HLA typing was unavailable for some donors at each locus, only the typed subset was used in association tests.

The protocol used for the library was the immunoSEQ multiplex PCR assay. A mixture of 60 forward primers for TCR Vbeta segments and 13 reverse primers for TCR Jbeta segments was used in the multiplex PCR. A multiplex PCR assay on genomic DNA amplified the CDR3 region of rearranged TCR beta genes. The amplified TCR beta libraries were sequenced on the Illumina HiSeq System as 87-base-pair reads. The authors' pipeline ran thus. Across the roughly 600 repertoires, a later analysis counted tens of millions of unique TCR beta chains, around 11 million of which were shared by at least two donors. A nearest-neighbor algorithm error-corrected the raw reads and collapsed the reads into unique sequences, merging closely related sequences to remove PCR and sequencing errors. Alignment of CDR3 sequences to IMGT reference sequences was used to assign V, D and J gene segments. Each retained sequence needed at least a six-nucleotide match to both a V gene segment and a J gene segment. A rearrangement counted as productive if the CDR3 had no stop codons and remained in frame with V and J, and every other rearrangement counted as non-productive. CDR3 was defined by IMGT convention, running from the second conserved V-encoded cysteine to the conserved J-encoded phenylalanine. The earlier analysis of approximately 500 of the donors excluded sequences that lacked an unambiguous match to a single V gene segment. An earlier analysis of some 500 of the donors classified V segments as functional when productive rearrangements were above 56.7% and as segregating when the standard deviation between donors was above 5%. To diagnose cytomegalovirus status from the catalog of TCR beta chain sequences, a statistical classification framework was built. In a later analysis, V and J genes were assigned by comparing TCR nucleotide sequences against IMGT/GENE-DB human TR gene sequences. In a later analysis, CDR3 sequences and most-parsimonious VDJ recombination scenarios were assigned using the TCRdist pipeline. In a later analysis, each TCR beta chain was defined by its CDR3 amino acid sequence together with its V-gene family, and reads without a unique V-gene family were excluded. As a way to deal with suspected cross-contamination and a sequencing artifact, a later analysis dropped 500 to 700 nucleotide sequences that were highly shared and had low generation probability. In a later analysis, a clonal expansion index was calculated for each public chain from normalized within-repertoire ranks of inferred template counts. In a later analysis, generation probabilities were computed using a VDJ recombination model fitted to out-of-frame rearrangements, and the results were checked against IGoR. In a later analysis, TCR-TCR, TCR-HLA and TCR-CMV co-occurrence was scored with hypergeometric tests, and a repertoire-size bias correction was applied to TCR pairs. To estimate false discovery rates, a later analysis permuted the HLA or CMV assignments 20 times. In a later analysis, co-occurring TCRs were grouped with DBSCAN, and TCRdist sequence similarity was added when clustering was performed within HLA-allele-positive subsets. Repertoires with fewer than 30,000 or more than 120,000 public chains, plus five repertoires with anomalous nucleotide sharing, were excluded from co-occurrence clustering. Held by TCRdb, this immuneACCESS table contains in-frame sequences only and omits some clones. Under half of the omission traces to an unresolved V gene where checked; the cause of the rest is unknown. V and J calls and clone size follow that table, whereas D and trimming were derived from the DNA. This sample holds roughly 120,000 clones; around 80% were observed only once. The ten largest make up about 0.25% of the sample.

The cohort comprised approximately 700 healthy bone marrow donors. Cohort members were all nominally healthy when sampled, although unrecorded immune exposures were likely present. The donor was CMV seronegative and was included in the group of a few hundred seronegative cohort members. Every donor gave a peripheral blood sample, and the peripheral blood mononuclear cells from that sample were used for TCR beta sequencing. The Qiagen DNeasy Blood Extraction Kit was used to extract genomic DNA from the blood cell samples. The chain employs TRBV28 and TRBJ1-1; 7 bases in the middle match TRBD1. Sequenced: PBMCs. The receptor's source is a man aged 45-65 years in good health and CMV-seronegative. The CDR3 here reads CASAGTAPRGEAFF. The nucleotides read TGTGCCAGCGCCGGGACAGCCCCTCGGGGTGAAGCTTTCTTT. Joined to the reference TRBV28 and TRBJ1-1 proteins, this CDR3 gives the full variable domain: DVKVTQSSRYLVKRTGEKVFLECVQDMDHENMFWYRQDPGLGLRLIYFSYDVKMKEKGDIPEGYSVSREKKERFSLILESASTNQTSMYLCASAGTAPRGEAFFGQGTRLTVV.